What follows is one T cell receptor (beta chain) and its context. The source of the sample is a study of blood T cell repertoires in COVID-19. Study in general: The origin of the acute and convalescent COVID-19 samples was the United States, Italy and Spain. T cells, B-cell-depleted T cells, or PBMCs provided the cDNA or gDNA that served as material.

Original handling: How many nucleated cells were present was estimated from reference gene primer amplification. Assay used: immunoSEQ multiplex PCR; TCRdb lists only in-frame clones, some missing. Clonal size and the V and J genes are those of that table, whereas D and trimming came from the DNA. The sample has over 200,000 clones, roughly 86% seen once. The germline CDR1 and CDR2 sequences are MDHEN and SYDVKM. The V and J ends lost 4 bases and 0 bases, in that order; junction bases with no gene match: 18. The CDR3 is made up of 19 amino acids. Material for sequencing was peripheral blood. This TCR derives from a human donor in a cohort sampled during active COVID-19. The V and J genes are TRBV28 and TRBJ2-7; 7 bases align to TRBD1. CDR3 sequence (DNA): TGTGCCAGCAGTTATCTAATTCGGACAGGACAAACTAGCTCCTACGAGCAGTACTTC. Its translation is CASSYLIRTGQTSSYEQYF.